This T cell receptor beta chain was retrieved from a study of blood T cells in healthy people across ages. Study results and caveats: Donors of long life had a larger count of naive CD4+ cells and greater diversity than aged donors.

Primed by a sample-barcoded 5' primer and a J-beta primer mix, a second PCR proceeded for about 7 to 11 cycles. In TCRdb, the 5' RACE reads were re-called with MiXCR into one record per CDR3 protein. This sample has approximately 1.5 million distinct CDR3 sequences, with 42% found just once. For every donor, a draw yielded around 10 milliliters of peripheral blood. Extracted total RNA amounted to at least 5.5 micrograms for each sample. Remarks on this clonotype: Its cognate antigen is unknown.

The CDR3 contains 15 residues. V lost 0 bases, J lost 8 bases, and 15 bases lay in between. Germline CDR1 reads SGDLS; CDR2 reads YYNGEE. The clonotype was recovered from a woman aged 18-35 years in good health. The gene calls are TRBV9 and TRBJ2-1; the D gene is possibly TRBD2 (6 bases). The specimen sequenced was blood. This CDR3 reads CASSVAFGGIDEQFF. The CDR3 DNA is TGTGCCAGCAGCGTAGCTTTTGGGGGGATTGATGAGCAGTTCTTC.